This is a list of T cell receptor beta chains from one sample in a study of shared clonotypes between healthy human individuals. Here immunoSEQ multiplex PCR was the method, and the copy in TCRdb shows in-frame clones only, minus some. The sample contains roughly 2.5 million clones, around nine tenths of which appear only once. The specimen was naive CD4+ T cells sorted from blood. The receptor set was obtained from a man in his late teens or twenties in good health. CDR3s include the opening cysteine and the closing phenylalanine or tryptophan. A D gene is named only where the DNA matches it firmly. Only some rows state a clone size, as once, few, many or a class for expanded clones.

j_gene | d_gene | abundance | v_gene | len | CDR3aa | CDR3nt
TRBJ1-5 | . | . | TRBV5-4 | 19 | CASSLVLGQAGGSNQPQHF | TGTGCCAGCAGCTTGGTATTAGGGCAGGCCGGCGGAAGCAATCAGCCCCAGCATTTT
TRBJ2-2 | TRBD2 | . | TRBV19 | 18 | CASSRGTSGSRGTGELFF | TGTGCCAGTAGTAGAGGGACTAGCGGGAGTAGGGGCACCGGGGAGCTGTTTTTT
TRBJ2-1 | TRBD1 | . | TRBV7-8 | 14 | CASSPDRVHNEQFF | TGTGCCAGCAGCCCAGACAGGGTTCACAATGAGCAGTTCTTC
TRBJ2-3 | . | . | TRBV6-6 | 15 | CASSVTGLGTDTQYF | TGTGCCAGCAGTGTAACAGGGCTGGGCACAGATACGCAGTATTTT
TRBJ1-3 | . | . | TRBV4-3 | 18 | CASSHHAGAPGEANTIYF | TGCGCCAGCAGCCACCATGCAGGAGCTCCAGGGGAAGCAAACACCATATATTTT
TRBJ1-4 | . | few | TRBV5-4 | 14 | CASSFHGLNEKLFF | TGTGCCAGCAGCTTCCACGGGCTGAATGAAAAACTGTTTTTT
TRBJ2-7 | TRBD2 | . | TRBV7-9 | 14 | CASSLSGGAYEQYF | TGTGCCAGCAGCTTAAGCGGGGGGGCTTACGAGCAGTACTTC
TRBJ2-4 | . | . | TRBV11-2 | 15 | CASSSLGTFKNIQYF | TGTGCCAGCAGCTCCCTCGGGACTTTCAAAAACATTCAGTACTTC
TRBJ2-7 | . | . | TRBV6-5 | 13 | CASSRGVTYEQYF | TGTGCCAGCAGCCGAGGTGTGACCTACGAGCAGTACTTC
TRBJ1-5 | . | . | TRBV2 | 14 | CASSVQGLNQPQHF | TGTGCCAGCAGTGTGCAGGGTCTTAATCAGCCCCAGCATTTT
TRBJ2-5 | TRBD2 | few | TRBV2 | 12 | CASSRRGMAQYF | TGTGCCAGCAGTAGGCGGGGGATGGCCCAGTACTTC
TRBJ2-2 | TRBD2 | . | TRBV23-1 | 17 | CASSPRTSGTNTGELFF | TGCGCCAGCAGTCCCAGGACTAGCGGAACGAACACCGGGGAGCTGTTTTTT
TRBJ1-5 | TRBD1 | . | TRBV7-8 | 17 | CASSLAPAGTGDQPQHF | TGTGCCAGCAGCTTAGCTCCTGCTGGGACAGGGGATCAGCCCCAGCATTTT
TRBJ1-5 | TRBD1 | few | TRBV29-1 | 16 | CSVLDRERGINQPQHF | TGCAGCGTTTTGGACAGGGAGAGGGGGATCAATCAGCCCCAGCATTTT
TRBJ1-2 | . | . | TRBV28 | 16 | CASSSLPGTLESGYTF | TGTGCCAGCAGTTCTCTGCCGGGGACCCTCGAGAGTGGCTACACCTTC
TRBJ2-3 | TRBD2 | . | TRBV5-4 | 14 | CASRSSGLTDTQYF | TGTGCCAGCCGCTCTAGCGGACTCACAGATACGCAGTATTTT
TRBJ2-2 | . | once | TRBV11-2 | 12 | CARGRNTGELFF | TGTGCCAGGGGGCGGAACACCGGGGAGCTGTTTTTT
TRBJ1-6 | . | . | TRBV5-1 | 14 | CASSFALYNSPLHF | TGCGCCAGCAGCTTCGCACTCTATAATTCACCCCTCCACTTT
TRBJ1-1 | . | . | TRBV27 | 13 | CASSAWGDTEAFF | TGTGCCAGCAGTGCATGGGGGGACACTGAAGCTTTCTTT
TRBJ1-1 | TRBD1 | few | TRBV19 | 14 | CASSKGQGNTEAFF | TGTGCCAGTAGTAAGGGACAGGGGAACACTGAAGCTTTCTTT
TRBJ1-1 | . | . | TRBV2 | 10 | CASNDNEAFF | TGTGCCAGCAATGACAATGAAGCTTTCTTT
TRBJ1-2 | . | . | TRBV10-3 | 11 | CAISEGGALTF | TGTGCCATCAGTGAGGGAGGGGCGTTGACCTTC
TRBJ1-4 | TRBD1 | . | TRBV7-2 | 14 | CASSFGTASEKLFF | TGTGCCAGCAGCTTTGGGACAGCTTCCGAAAAACTGTTTTTT
TRBJ2-7 | . | . | TRBV10-3 | 13 | CASIGGVMSEQYF | TGTGCCTCCATCGGGGGAGTGATGAGTGAGCAGTACTTC
TRBJ1-2 | TRBD1 | . | TRBV19 | 14 | CASSTYRGLGGYTF | TGTGCCAGTAGTACCTACAGGGGGCTCGGCGGCTACACCTTC
TRBJ2-3 | TRBD2 | . | TRBV11-2 | 16 | CASSLDRREPTDTQYF | TGTGCCAGCAGCTTAGATAGGCGGGAGCCCACAGATACGCAGTATTTT